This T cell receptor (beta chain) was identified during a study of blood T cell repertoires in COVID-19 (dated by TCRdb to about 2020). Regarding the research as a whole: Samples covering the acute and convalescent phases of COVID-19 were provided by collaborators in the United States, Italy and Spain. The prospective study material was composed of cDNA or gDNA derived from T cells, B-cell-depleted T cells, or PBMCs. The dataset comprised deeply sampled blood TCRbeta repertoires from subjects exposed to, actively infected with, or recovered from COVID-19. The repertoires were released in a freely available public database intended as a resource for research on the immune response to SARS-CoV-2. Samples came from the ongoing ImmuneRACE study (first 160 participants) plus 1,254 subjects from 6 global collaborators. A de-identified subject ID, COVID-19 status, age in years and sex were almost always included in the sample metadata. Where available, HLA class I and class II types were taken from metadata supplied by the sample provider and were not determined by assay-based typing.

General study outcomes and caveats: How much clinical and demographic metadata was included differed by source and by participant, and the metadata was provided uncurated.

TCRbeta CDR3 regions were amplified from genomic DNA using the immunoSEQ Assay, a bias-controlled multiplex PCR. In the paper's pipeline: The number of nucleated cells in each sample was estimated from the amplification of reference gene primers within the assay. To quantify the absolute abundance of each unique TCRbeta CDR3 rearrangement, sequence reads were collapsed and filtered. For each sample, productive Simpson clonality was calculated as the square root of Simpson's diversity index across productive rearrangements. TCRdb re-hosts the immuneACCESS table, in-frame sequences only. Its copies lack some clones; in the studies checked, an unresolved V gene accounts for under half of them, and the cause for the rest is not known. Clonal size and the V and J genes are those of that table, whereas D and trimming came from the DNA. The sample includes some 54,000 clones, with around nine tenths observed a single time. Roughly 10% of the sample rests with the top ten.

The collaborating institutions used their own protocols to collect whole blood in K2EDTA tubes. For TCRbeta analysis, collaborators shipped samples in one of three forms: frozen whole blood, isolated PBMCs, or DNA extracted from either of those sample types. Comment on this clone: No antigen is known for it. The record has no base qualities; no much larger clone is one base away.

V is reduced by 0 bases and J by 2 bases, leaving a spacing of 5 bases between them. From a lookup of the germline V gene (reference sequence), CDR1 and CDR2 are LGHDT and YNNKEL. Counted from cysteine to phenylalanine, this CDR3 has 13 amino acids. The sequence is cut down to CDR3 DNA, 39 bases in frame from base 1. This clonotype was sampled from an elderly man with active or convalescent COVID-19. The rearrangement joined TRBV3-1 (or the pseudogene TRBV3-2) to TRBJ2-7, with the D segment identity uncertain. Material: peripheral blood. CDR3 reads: CASSQDRAYEQYF. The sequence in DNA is TGTGCCAGCAGCCAAGATCGGGCCTACGAGCAGTACTTC.